A selection of T cell receptor beta chains follows, all from one sample in a study of blood T cell repertoires in COVID-19. TCRdb's copy holds only in-frame clones and misses some; the assay was immunoSEQ multiplex PCR. The sample includes 200,000 to 250,000 clones, less than 90% of them seen just once. Sequenced material: peripheral blood. Source of these receptors: a man between 65 and 80 years old with acute or convalescent COVID-19. Both conserved end residues are part of each CDR3. For some rows the clone size is stated as once, few or many, or as a class when expanded; others skip it.

CDR3,J,V,size
CASSLKGDRGYTF,TRBJ1-2,TRBV27,NA
CASSVQGAEQFF,TRBJ2-1,TRBV2,many
CASSLSLRGYNEQFF,TRBJ2-1,TRBV27,NA
CASSPTGQPQHF,TRBJ1-5,TRBV7-9,NA
CASSSTSGRVGEQFF,TRBJ2-1,TRBV7-2,NA
CATSDSTGDTNEKLFF,TRBJ1-4,TRBV24-1,NA
CASGLEGDTGELFF,TRBJ2-2,TRBV12-5,NA
CSALSGNTIYF,TRBJ1-3,TRBV20-1,once
CASSAGGTRNTGELFF,TRBJ2-2,TRBV7-2,NA
CASSSRGQYYGYTF,TRBJ1-2,TRBV5-4,once
CASSEARGIGGEQFF,TRBJ2-1,TRBV2,NA
CAISDQGAITGELFF,TRBJ2-2,TRBV10-3,NA
CASSPGTGGYEQYF,TRBJ2-7,TRBV5-1,NA
CSVAGEAYEQYF,TRBJ2-7,TRBV29-1,NA
CAWSDWGSEAFF,TRBJ1-1,TRBV30,NA
CASSLAGGVSVTPTSYEQYF,TRBJ2-7,TRBV7-2,NA
CASSLTSGGTYEQYF,TRBJ2-7,TRBV7-2,once
CASSSAAQETQYF,TRBJ2-5,TRBV7-3,NA
CASSIQGAGNNEQFF,TRBJ2-1,TRBV7-2,NA
CSARTSVSTDTQYF,TRBJ2-3,TRBV29-1,NA
CASSRDNQETQYF,TRBJ2-5,TRBV11-2,NA
CASSPDRASNQPQHF,TRBJ1-5,TRBV4-2,NA
CASSETRLNSPLHF,TRBJ1-6,TRBV2,NA